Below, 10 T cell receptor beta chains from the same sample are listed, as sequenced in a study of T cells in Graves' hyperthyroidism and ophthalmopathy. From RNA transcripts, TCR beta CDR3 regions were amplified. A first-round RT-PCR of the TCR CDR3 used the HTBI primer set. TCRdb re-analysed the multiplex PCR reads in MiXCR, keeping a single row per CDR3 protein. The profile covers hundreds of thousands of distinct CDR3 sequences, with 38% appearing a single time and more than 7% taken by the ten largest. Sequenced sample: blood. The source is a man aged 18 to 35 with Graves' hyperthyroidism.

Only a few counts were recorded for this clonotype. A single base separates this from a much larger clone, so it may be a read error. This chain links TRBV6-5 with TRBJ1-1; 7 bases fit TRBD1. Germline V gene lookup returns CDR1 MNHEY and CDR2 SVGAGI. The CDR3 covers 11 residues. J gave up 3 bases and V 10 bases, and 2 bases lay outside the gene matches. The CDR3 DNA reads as TGTGCCACCAGGGGGTACACTGAAGCTTTCTTT. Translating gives CATRGYTEAFF.

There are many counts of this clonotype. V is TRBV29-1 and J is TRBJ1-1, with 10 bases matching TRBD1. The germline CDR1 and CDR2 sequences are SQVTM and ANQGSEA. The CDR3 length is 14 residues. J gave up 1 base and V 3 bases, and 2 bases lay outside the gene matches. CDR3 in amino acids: CSVEGQGRNTEAFF. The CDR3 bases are TGCAGCGTTGAGGGACAGGGGAGGAACACTGAAGCTTTCTTT.

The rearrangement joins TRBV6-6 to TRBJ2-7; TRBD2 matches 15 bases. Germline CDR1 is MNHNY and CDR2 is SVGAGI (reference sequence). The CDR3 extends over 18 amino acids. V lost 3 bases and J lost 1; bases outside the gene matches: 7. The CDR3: CASSYGTSGRSLSYEQYF. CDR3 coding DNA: TGTGCCAGCAGTTATGGGACTAGCGGGAGGTCCCTATCCTACGAGCAGTACTTC.

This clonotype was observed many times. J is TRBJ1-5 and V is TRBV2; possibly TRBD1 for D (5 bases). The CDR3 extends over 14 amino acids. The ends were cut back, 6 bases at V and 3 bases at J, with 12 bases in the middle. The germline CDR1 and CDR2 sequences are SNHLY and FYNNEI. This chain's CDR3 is CASRGREYNQPQHF. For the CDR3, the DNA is TGTGCCAGCAGAGGCAGGGAATACAATCAGCCCCAGCATTTT.

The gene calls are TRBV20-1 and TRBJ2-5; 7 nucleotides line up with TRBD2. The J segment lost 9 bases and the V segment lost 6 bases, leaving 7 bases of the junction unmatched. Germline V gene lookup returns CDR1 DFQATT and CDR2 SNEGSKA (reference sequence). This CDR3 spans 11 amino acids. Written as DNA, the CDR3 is TGCAGTGCCACCCCCCGGGAGGCCCAGTACTTC. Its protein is CSATPREAQYF.

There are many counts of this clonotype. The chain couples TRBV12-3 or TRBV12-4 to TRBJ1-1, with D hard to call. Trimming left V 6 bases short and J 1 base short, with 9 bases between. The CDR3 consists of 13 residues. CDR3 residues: CASREQPNTEAFF. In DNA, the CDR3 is TGTGCCAGCAGAGAACAACCGAACACTGAAGCTTTCTTT.

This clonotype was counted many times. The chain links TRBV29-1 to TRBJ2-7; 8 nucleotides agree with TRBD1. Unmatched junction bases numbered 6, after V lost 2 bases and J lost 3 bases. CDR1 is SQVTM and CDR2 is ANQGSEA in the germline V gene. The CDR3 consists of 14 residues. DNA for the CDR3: TGCAGCGTTGAAAAGACAGGGGTCCACTACGAGCAGTACTTC. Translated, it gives CSVEKTGVHYEQYF.

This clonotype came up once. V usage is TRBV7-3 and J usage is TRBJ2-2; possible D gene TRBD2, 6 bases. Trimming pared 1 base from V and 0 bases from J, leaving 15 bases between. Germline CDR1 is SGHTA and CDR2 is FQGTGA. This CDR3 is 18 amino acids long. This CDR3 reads CASSLRGRDLANTGELFF. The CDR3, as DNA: TGTGCCAGCAGCTTAAGGGGCCGGGACTTGGCGAACACCGGGGAGCTGTTTTTT.

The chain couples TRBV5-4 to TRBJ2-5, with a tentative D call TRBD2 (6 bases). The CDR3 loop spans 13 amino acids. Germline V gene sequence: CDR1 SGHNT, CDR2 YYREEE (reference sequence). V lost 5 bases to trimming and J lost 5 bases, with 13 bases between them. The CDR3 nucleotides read TGTGCCAGCAGTTCGGGACTCCCGGAGACCCAGTACTTC. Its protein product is CASSSGLPETQYF.

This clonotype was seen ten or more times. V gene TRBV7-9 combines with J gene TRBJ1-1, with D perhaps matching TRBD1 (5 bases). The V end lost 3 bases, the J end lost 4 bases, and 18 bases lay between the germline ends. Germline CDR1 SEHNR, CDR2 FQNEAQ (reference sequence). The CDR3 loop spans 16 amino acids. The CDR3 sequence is CASSFDPGGAVTEAFF. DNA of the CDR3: TGTGCCAGCAGCTTCGATCCAGGAGGGGCGGTCACTGAAGCTTTCTTT.